This T cell receptor beta chain is from a study of T-cell memory formation after mild COVID-19. Study-wide results and caveats: For contracting clones, CD4+ ones sat mainly in CM and EM, CD8+ in EMRA. A balance of CD4 and CD8 characterized clones contracting day 15 to 85, whereas later expanders leaned CD4+.

CDR3 size: 14 residues. Unmatched junction bases numbered 4, after V lost 2 bases and J lost 5 bases. Germline V gene lookup returns CDR1 SGHRS and CDR2 YFSETQ. As for this clonotype: Its cognate antigen is unknown.

TCRdb itself ran the 5' RACE reads through MiXCR, one entry per CDR3 protein. The sample includes 470,000 or so distinct CDR3 sequences, 15% to 20% of them seen just once. The sample consisted of PBMCs or a T cell subset sorted from them (not recorded which). The chain is built from TRBV5-1 and TRBJ2-3; 8 bases map to TRBD1. The clonotype originates from an adult woman who had mild COVID-19 (a few samples of this study predate the infection). Cell type and time point are not known. CDR3 sequence: CASSFGQGIDTQYF. The CDR3 region has the DNA TGCGCCAGCAGCTTTGGACAGGGAATAGATACGCAGTATTTT.